Below, 31 T cell receptor beta chains from the same sample are listed, as sequenced in a study of blood T cell dynamics during melanoma immunotherapy. Indicated time point: week 3, after first cycle of checkpoint inhibitor. Libraries were prepared by immunoSEQ multiplex PCR; TCRdb keeps only in-frame clonotypes and omits some of them. The table lists some 16,000 clones, around 93% of them singletons, with 0.21% in the top ten. This specimen consisted of effector memory CD8+ T cells from blood, obtained from a patient treated with checkpoint blockade. These receptors came from a human donor with melanoma.

The chain uses TRBV5-4 and TRBJ2-7, with 14 nucleotides matching TRBD2. This CDR3 is 18 amino acids long. Germline V gives CDR1 SGHNT, CDR2 YYREEE (reference sequence). V trimming: 0 bases; J trimming: 5 bases; junction bases outside the gene matches: 10. The CDR3: CASSLGTSGRSRVHEQYF. The CDR3 DNA follows: TGTGCCAGCAGCTTGGGGACTAGCGGGAGGTCTAGGGTCCACGAGCAGTACTTC.

The V call is TRBV27, the J call TRBJ2-1; D gene unclear. Trimming removed 2 bases at V and 4 bases at J, with 6 bases between. Looked up from germline, CDR1 is MNHEY and CDR2 is SMNVEV (reference sequence). CDR3 length: 13 residues. CDR3 amino acids: CASSLRLYNEQFF. CDR3 nucleotides: TGTGCCAGCAGTTTAAGGTTGTACAATGAGCAGTTCTTC.

V usage is TRBV7-9 and J usage is TRBJ2-3, with 9 bases lining up with TRBD1. Germline V lookup: CDR1 SEHNR, CDR2 FQNEAQ (reference sequence). This CDR3 has 15 amino acids. The trim removed 6 bases at V and 6 bases at J, leaving 10 bases unmatched. The CDR3 coding sequence is TGTGCCAGCAGGGGAGGACAGGGGAATATTGATACGCAGTATTTT. Translating it yields CASRGGQGNIDTQYF. The full variable domain, in which reference TRBV7-9 and TRBJ2-3 provide the parts outside the CDR3, is DTGVSQNPRHKITKRGQNVTFRCDPISEHNRLYWYRQTLGQGPEFLTYFQNEAQLEKSRLLSDRFSAERPKGSFSTLEIQRTEQGDSAMYLCASRGGQGNIDTQYFGPGTRLTVL.

The chain couples TRBV6-5 to TRBJ2-5, with D perhaps matching TRBD2 (6 bases). Between the trimmed V and J ends, which lost 1 base and 2 bases, there was a span of 14 bases. The CDR3 runs to 16 residues. Germline CDR1 reads MNHEY; CDR2 reads SVGAGI. CDR3 residues: CASSYFQGGEQETQYF. CDR3 DNA sequence: TGTGCCAGCAGTTACTTCCAAGGCGGGGAACAAGAGACCCAGTACTTC.

This clone was recorded a few times. The chain joins TRBV6-1 to TRBJ1-5; a weak D match, TRBD1 (6 bases). The CDR3 length is 14 residues. Germline loops: CDR1 MNHNS, CDR2 SASEGT. V dropped 1 base and J dropped 6 bases, with 10 bases sitting between them. CDR3: CASSEGFRGQPQHF. For the CDR3, the DNA is TGTGCCAGCAGTGAAGGATTCAGGGGTCAGCCCCAGCATTTT.

The rearrangement joins TRBV19 to TRBJ2-7; 9 nucleotides match TRBD1. V dropped 10 bases and J dropped 3; count of bases not matched to a gene: 7. CDR3 length: 13 amino acids. The germline CDR1 and CDR2 sequences are LNHDA and SQIVND (reference sequence). In DNA, the CDR3 is TGTGCCACCTCACCGGGACAGGGCTACGAGCAGTACTTC. Amino acid sequence: CATSPGQGYEQYF.

The chain recombines TRBV28 with TRBJ2-1; 8 positions agree with TRBD2. The CDR3 sequence is 15 residues long. Germline values: CDR1 MDHEN, CDR2 SYDVKM. J was trimmed by 2 bases and V by 6 bases; bases with no gene match: 6. This chain's CDR3 is CASSMSGSAYNEQFF. CDR3 sequence (DNA): TGTGCCAGCAGCATGAGCGGGAGCGCCTACAATGAGCAGTTCTTC.

The rearrangement links TRBV9 to TRBJ2-7, with D possibly TRBD1 on 5 matching bases. V was trimmed by 3 bases and J by 3 bases, leaving 16 bases between them. The CDR3 totals 15 residues. Germline V CDR1 and CDR2: SGDLS, YYNGEE. The CDR3: CASSAYQDIYYEQYF. DNA for the CDR3: TGTGCCAGCAGCGCTTACCAGGACATTTACTACGAGCAGTACTTC.

This chain links TRBV7-9 with TRBJ2-1; D gene unclear. Germline loops: CDR1 SEHNR, CDR2 FQNEAQ (reference sequence). The V gene lost 4 bases and the J gene lost 7 bases, with 8 bases spanning the gap. The CDR3 has 12 residues. The CDR3 spells CASSSTENEQFF. For the CDR3, the DNA is TGTGCCAGCAGCTCCACGGAGAATGAGCAGTTCTTC.

The V and J genes are TRBV10-3 and TRBJ2-1, with D possibly being TRBD1 (5 bases). The V and J ends lost 8 bases and 10 bases respectively, with 15 bases between them. CDR3 length equals 12 residues. Per the germline V gene, CDR1 is ENHRY and CDR2 is SYGVKD. The CDR3 spells CAIRPGAGEQFF. The CDR3 DNA is TGTGCCATCCGCCCGGGCGCAGGGGAGCAGTTCTTC.

This clone has only one observation. V and J are TRBV28 and TRBJ1-1; D gene uncertain. Germline CDR1 MDHEN, CDR2 SYDVKM. V lost 8 bases, J lost 9 bases, and 10 bases lay in between. The length of the CDR3 is 10 residues. CDR3 coding DNA: TGTGCCAGCCCCGGCCCCCAAGCTTTCTTT. This sequence encodes CASPGPQAFF.

The chain recombines TRBV13 with TRBJ2-5; 13 bases line up with TRBD2. The J call is uncertain, as TRBJ2-7 better fits the DNA end. This CDR3 is built from 16 residues. Germline CDR1 is PRHDT and CDR2 is FYEKMQ (reference sequence). CDR3 DNA: TGTGCCAGCAGCCCCTACGGACTAGCGGGAGAGGCCGAGCAGTACTTC. Translating it yields CASSPYGLAGEAEQYF.

V is TRBV28 and J is TRBJ2-7; 8 bases are shared with TRBD1. This CDR3 spans 16 amino acids. Germline CDR1 MDHEN, CDR2 SYDVKM. Trimming at V came to 4 bases and at J to 5 bases, leaving 13 bases not matched to a gene. In nucleotides, the CDR3 is TGTGCCAGCAGTTCACCAAGGGAACAGGGGGTCCACGAGCAGTACTTC. Protein sequence: CASSSPREQGVHEQYF.

The chain employs TRBV27 and TRBJ1-1; D gene ambiguous. The CDR3 covers 13 residues. V lost 0 bases and J 5 bases, leaving 7 bases between the germline ends. Germline lookup yields CDR1 MNHEY and CDR2 SMNVEV (reference sequence). CDR3 DNA: TGTGCCAGCAGTTTATCGGTCAGGACTGAAGCTTTCTTT. It specifies CASSLSVRTEAFF.

The chain recombines TRBV29-1 with TRBJ2-3; 10 nucleotides agree with TRBD2. CDR1 is SQVTM, CDR2 ANQGSEA, per germline. This CDR3 is 14 amino acids long. Unmatched junction bases numbered 2, after V lost 4 bases and J lost 1 base. The CDR3 spells CSVAGTSGTDTQYF. CDR3 DNA: TGCAGCGTTGCAGGGACTAGCGGCACAGATACGCAGTATTTT.

The genes are TRBV27 and TRBJ2-5; the D is unclear. V lost 5 bases and J lost 2, with 18 bases in between. CDR3 length: 16 residues. Germline-derived CDR1 and CDR2 are MNHEY and SMNVEV (reference sequence). This chain's CDR3 is CASSTSPPQRQETQYF. The DNA for the CDR3 is TGTGCCAGCAGTACCTCACCACCTCAACGACAAGAGACCCAGTACTTC.

The DNA for the CDR3 is TGTGCCAGCAGCTTAGCTACAGGATGGGCCTACGAGCAGTACTTC. Translated, it gives CASSLATGWAYEQYF. This sequence joins TRBV7-8 and TRBJ2-7; D might be TRBD1 (5 bases). CDR1 is SGHVS and CDR2 is FQNEAQ in the germline V gene. CDR3 length equals 15 residues. V was pared by 0 bases and J by 2 bases, with 11 bases between.

The chain uses TRBV27 and TRBJ1-1, with a weak D call TRBD1 (6 bases). V lost 5 bases and J lost 8, with 18 bases in between. Per germline, CDR1 MNHEY and CDR2 SMNVEV (reference sequence). The CDR3 contains 14 residues. The CDR3 is CASSLRQEGPEAFF. The CDR3 nucleotides are TGTGCCAGCAGTCTCCGACAGGAGGGACCCGAAGCTTTCTTT.

This chain uses TRBV7-9 with TRBJ2-1, with D possibly matching TRBD2 (6 bases). Trimming removed 4 bases from V and 0 bases from J, with 10 bases in between. The germline gives CDR1 SEHNR, CDR2 FQNEAQ (reference sequence). The CDR3 consists of 15 residues. CDR3 sequence (DNA): TGTGCCAGCAGCTATCGGGAGTCCTCCTACAATGAGCAGTTCTTC. It translates to CASSYRESSYNEQFF.

The chain employs TRBV9 and TRBJ2-3; D is unclear. V was clipped by 4 bases and J by 5 bases, with 8 bases between them. Germline V gives CDR1 SGDLS, CDR2 YYNGEE. This CDR3 is built from 12 residues. The CDR3, as DNA: TGTGCCAGCAGCCCAGAGATAGATACGCAGTATTTT. Its translation: CASSPEIDTQYF. Combining the CDR3 with reference TRBV9 and TRBJ2-3 gives the whole variable domain DSGVTQTPKHLITATGQRVTLRCSPRSGDLSVYWYQQSLDQGLQFLIQYYNGEERAKGNILERFSAQQFPDLHSELNLSSLELGDSALYFCASSPEIDTQYFGPGTRLTVL.

V and J are TRBV7-9 and TRBJ2-2; 8 nucleotides match TRBD2. Germline V gene lookup returns CDR1 SEHNR and CDR2 FQNEAQ (reference sequence). The CDR3 loop spans 18 amino acids. Trimming at V came to 1 base and at J to 9 bases, leaving 16 bases not matched to a gene. CDR3 region: CASSLVGDTGLAPWELFF. Here the CDR3 DNA reads TGTGCCAGCAGCTTAGTGGGGGACACTGGACTAGCTCCGTGGGAGCTGTTTTTT.

Concerning this clone: Other nucleotide sequences from this sample produce the same CDR3. This chain connects TRBV6-5 to TRBJ2-1; D might be TRBD1 (6 bases). In germline, CDR1 is MNHEY, CDR2 SVGAGI. Trimming took off 6 bases at V and 0 bases at J, with 12 bases between the two ends. The length of the CDR3 is 15 residues. The CDR3 DNA follows: TGTGCCAGCAGCTGGGACACGGTCTCCTACAATGAGCAGTTCTTC. Amino acids: CASSWDTVSYNEQFF.

The chain is built from TRBV7-6 and TRBJ2-3, with 12 positions matching TRBD2. The CDR3 sequence is 16 residues long. The V and J ends lost 5 bases and 2 bases, in that order; junction bases with no gene match: 5. The V gene's germline CDR1 is SGHVS and CDR2 FNYEAQ. CDR3 DNA sequence: TGTGCCAGCAGCATGCTAGCGGGAGGGACCACAGATACGCAGTATTTT. This encodes CASSMLAGGTTDTQYF.

The gene calls are TRBV5-4 and TRBJ2-1, with D perhaps assigned TRBD1 or TRBD2 (6 bases each). The germline V gene encodes CDR1 SGHNT and CDR2 YYREEE (reference sequence). Trimming removed 3 bases at V and 5 bases at J, with 18 bases between. The CDR3 runs 16 residues. The DNA of the CDR3 is TGTGCCAGCAGCTCGGGGGCGGGATGGGATGACAATGAGCAGTTCTTC. It is translated as CASSSGAGWDDNEQFF.

The chain combines TRBV7-3 with TRBJ2-7, with 14 nucleotides matching TRBD2. This CDR3 is 15 amino acids long. Losses at the gene ends were 5 bases for V and 5 bases for J; bases not matched to a gene: 5. Germline CDR1 reads SGHTA; CDR2 reads FQGTGA. The CDR3 loop reads CASSHGTSGRDEQYF. The CDR3 coding sequence is TGTGCCAGCAGCCACGGGACTAGCGGGAGAGACGAGCAGTACTTC.

The rearrangement uses TRBV7-3 and TRBJ2-6; D might be TRBD2 (7 bases). Trimming took off 6 bases at V and 1 base at J, with 16 bases between the two ends. Germline V gene sequence: CDR1 SGHTA, CDR2 FQGTGA. This CDR3 is 17 amino acids long. CDR3 sequence reads: CASSRSRGGSGANVLTF. The CDR3 coding sequence is TGTGCCAGCAGTCGTAGCAGGGGAGGGTCTGGGGCCAACGTCCTGACTTTC.

The rearrangement links TRBV7-8 to TRBJ2-7, with TRBD2 identical over 8 bases. CDR3 length: 16 residues. With V trimmed by 2 bases and J by 0 bases, 6 bases remained unmatched. CDR1 and CDR2 from the germline V gene are SGHVS and FQNEAQ. The CDR3 reads CASSLKASGSSYEQYF. The CDR3 region has the DNA TGTGCCAGCAGCTTAAAGGCAAGCGGGAGCTCCTACGAGCAGTACTTC.

This chain connects TRBV7-3 to TRBJ2-3, with D perhaps matching TRBD2 (5 bases). V gave up 8 bases and J gave up 2 bases, with 11 bases separating them. Per germline, CDR1 SGHTA and CDR2 FQGTGA. The CDR3 loop spans 13 amino acids. In nucleotides, the CDR3 is TGTGCCAGCGGGAGCGGAAACACAGATACGCAGTATTTT. Residues: CASGSGNTDTQYF.

CDR3: CASSVSYLSQNTEAFF. CDR3 nucleotides: TGTGCCAGTAGTGTCTCATATTTGAGTCAGAACACTGAAGCTTTCTTT. V gene TRBV19 combines with J gene TRBJ1-1; D uncertain. The CDR3 contains 16 residues. Trimming took 5 bases from V and 1 from J, leaving 17 bases between them. CDR1 is LNHDA, CDR2 SQIVND, per germline (reference sequence).

The chain carries TRBV9 and TRBJ2-5; 7 bases line up with TRBD2. Germline CDR1 and CDR2: SGDLS and YYNGEE. V lost 4 bases and J lost 1; bases outside the gene matches: 7. The CDR3 runs to 15 residues. CDR3 in DNA: TGTGCCAGCAGCACATATAGCGGGCCCCAAGAGACCCAGTACTTC. Translation gives CASSTYSGPQETQYF.

The chain's CDR3 is CASSGGTPIDTGELFF. CDR3 DNA: TGTGCCAGCAGCGGGGGAACACCTATAGACACCGGGGAGCTGTTTTTT. The rearrangement joins TRBV9 to TRBJ2-2; D unresolved. This CDR3 spans 16 amino acids. Trimming removed 3 bases from V and 3 bases from J, with 15 bases in between. CDR1 and CDR2 from the germline V gene are SGDLS and YYNGEE.